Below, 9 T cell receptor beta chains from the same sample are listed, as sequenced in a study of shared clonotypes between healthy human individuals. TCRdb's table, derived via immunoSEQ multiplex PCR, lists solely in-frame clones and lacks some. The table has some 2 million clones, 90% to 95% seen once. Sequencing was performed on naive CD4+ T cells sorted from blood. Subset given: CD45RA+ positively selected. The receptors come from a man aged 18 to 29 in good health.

CDR3 region: CASSSTPNRVKANPDTQYF. CDR3 nucleotides: TGCGCCAGCAGCTCGACTCCTAACAGGGTTAAGGCTAACCCAGATACGCAGTATTTT. This rearrangement joins TRBV5-1 to TRBJ2-3, with D possibly matching TRBD1 (6 bases). Germline-derived CDR1 and CDR2 are SGHRS and YFSETQ. The CDR3 has 19 amino acids. Trimming shortened V by 3 bases and J by 4 bases, and 27 bases separated the two germline ends.

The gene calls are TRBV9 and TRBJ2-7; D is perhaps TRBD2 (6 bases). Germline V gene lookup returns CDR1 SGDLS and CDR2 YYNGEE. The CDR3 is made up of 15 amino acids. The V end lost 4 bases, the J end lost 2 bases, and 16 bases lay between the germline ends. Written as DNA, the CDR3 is TGTGCCAGCAGCCAATTTAGCGGACTAACCTACGAGCAGTACTTC. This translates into CASSQFSGLTYEQYF. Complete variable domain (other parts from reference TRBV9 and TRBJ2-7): DSGVTQTPKHLITATGQRVTLRCSPRSGDLSVYWYQQSLDQGLQFLIQYYNGEERAKGNILERFSAQQFPDLHSELNLSSLELGDSALYFCASSQFSGLTYEQYFGPGTRLTVT.

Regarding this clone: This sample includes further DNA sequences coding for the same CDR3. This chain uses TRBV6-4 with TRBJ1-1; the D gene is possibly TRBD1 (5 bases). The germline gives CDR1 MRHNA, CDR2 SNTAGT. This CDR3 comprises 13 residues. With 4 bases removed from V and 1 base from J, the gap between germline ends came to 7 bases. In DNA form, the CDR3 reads TGTGCCAGCAGTGCCCAGGGGAACACTGAAGCTTTCTTT. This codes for CASSAQGNTEAFF.

The CDR3 sequence: CASSVDSRVDPPLHF. Here the CDR3 DNA reads TGTGCCAGCAGCGTAGATAGCAGGGTGGATCCACCCCTCCACTTT. The chain couples TRBV9 to TRBJ1-6, with D perhaps matching TRBD1 (5 bases). The CDR3 has 15 residues. Per germline, CDR1 SGDLS and CDR2 YYNGEE. The V end was cut by 0 bases, the J end by 11 bases, with 15 bases between.

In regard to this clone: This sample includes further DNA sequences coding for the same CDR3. This CDR3 reads CAWSGGGLETQYF. The DNA for the CDR3 is TGTGCCTGGAGTGGAGGGGGCTTAGAGACCCAGTACTTC. V and J are TRBV30 and TRBJ2-5; 7 nucleotides line up with TRBD1. The germline V gene has CDR1 GTSNPN and CDR2 SVGIG (reference sequence). V gave up 1 base and J gave up 4 bases; unmatched junction bases: 3. The CDR3 extends over 13 amino acids.

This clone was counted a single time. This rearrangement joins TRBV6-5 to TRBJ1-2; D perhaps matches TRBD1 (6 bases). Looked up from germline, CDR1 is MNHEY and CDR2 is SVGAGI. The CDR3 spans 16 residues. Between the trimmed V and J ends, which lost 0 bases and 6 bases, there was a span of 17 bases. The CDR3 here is CASSYSSGAGIHGYTF. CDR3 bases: TGTGCCAGCAGTTACTCGTCAGGGGCAGGGATTCATGGCTACACCTTC.

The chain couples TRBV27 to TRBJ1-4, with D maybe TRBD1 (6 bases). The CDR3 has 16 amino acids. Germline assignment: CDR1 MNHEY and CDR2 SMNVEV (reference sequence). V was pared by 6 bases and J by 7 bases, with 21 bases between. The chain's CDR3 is CASSSIGQPSGEKLFF. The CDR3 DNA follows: TGTGCCAGCAGCTCTATCGGACAGCCCTCGGGTGAAAAACTGTTTTTT.

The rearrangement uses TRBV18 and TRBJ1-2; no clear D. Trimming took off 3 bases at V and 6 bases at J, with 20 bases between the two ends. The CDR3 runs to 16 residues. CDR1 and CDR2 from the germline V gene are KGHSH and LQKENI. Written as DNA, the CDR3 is TGTGCCAGCTCACCGGAGGGAGCGAGCGGCCTTAATGGCTACACCTTC. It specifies CASSPEGASGLNGYTF.

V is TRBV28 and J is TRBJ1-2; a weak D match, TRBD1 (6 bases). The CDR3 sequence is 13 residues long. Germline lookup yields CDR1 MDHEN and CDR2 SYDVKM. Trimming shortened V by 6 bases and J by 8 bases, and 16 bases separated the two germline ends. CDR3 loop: CASRITGAQGYTF. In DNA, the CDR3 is TGTGCCAGCAGAATCACGGGGGCGCAAGGCTACACCTTC.